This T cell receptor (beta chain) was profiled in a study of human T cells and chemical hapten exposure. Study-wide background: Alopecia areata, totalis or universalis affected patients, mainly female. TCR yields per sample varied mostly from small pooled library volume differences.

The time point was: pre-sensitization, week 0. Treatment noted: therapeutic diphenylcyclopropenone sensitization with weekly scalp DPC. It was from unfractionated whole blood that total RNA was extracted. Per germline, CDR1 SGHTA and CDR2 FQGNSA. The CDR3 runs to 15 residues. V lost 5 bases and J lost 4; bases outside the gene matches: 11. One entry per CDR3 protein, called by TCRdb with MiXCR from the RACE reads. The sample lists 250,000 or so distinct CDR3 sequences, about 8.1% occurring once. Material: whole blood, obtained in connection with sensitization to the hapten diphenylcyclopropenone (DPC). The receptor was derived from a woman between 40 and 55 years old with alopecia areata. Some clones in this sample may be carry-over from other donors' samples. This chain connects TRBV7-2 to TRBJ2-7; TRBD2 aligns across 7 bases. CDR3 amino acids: CASSPSGTPPYEQYF. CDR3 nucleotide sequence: TGTGCCAGCAGCCCGAGCGGGACGCCGCCTTACGAGCAGTACTTC.